Below are 29 T cell receptor beta chains sequenced from a single sample in a study of cytomegalovirus exposure and HLA in healthy donors. Researchers ran the PCR with 60 Vbeta and 13 Jbeta primers. Method: immunoSEQ multiplex PCR; TCRdb's copy keeps in-frame clones and lacks some. This table holds about 190,000 clones, around 81% found once. Sequencing was carried out using PBMCs. The receptors stem from a woman in her twenties or thirties in good health and CMV-seronegative.

V usage is TRBV5-1 and J usage is TRBJ2-2; TRBD1 might be the D (6 bases). Trimming removed 6 bases from V and 2 bases from J, with 17 bases in between. The CDR3 length is 16 residues. Germline CDR1 is SGHRS and CDR2 is YFSETQ. The CDR3 is CASKNDGQLNTGELFF. The CDR3 nucleotides read TGCGCCAGCAAAAACGATGGACAGCTAAACACCGGGGAGCTGTTTTTT.

The J gene is TRBJ2-5, the V gene TRBV4-1, with 7 positions matching TRBD2. Germline V gene data show CDR1 as MGHRA and CDR2 as YSYEKL. CDR3 length: 15 amino acids. J gave up 5 bases and V 1 base, and 7 bases lay outside the gene matches. The CDR3 DNA reads as TGCGCCAGCAGCCAAGTAACTAGCGAGTGGGAGACCCAGTACTTC. Amino acid sequence: CASSQVTSEWETQYF.

This rearrangement joins TRBV6-5 to TRBJ1-1, with 9 nucleotides matching TRBD1. The CDR3 covers 15 residues. The V gene's germline CDR1 is MNHEY and CDR2 SVGAGI. The ends lost 2 bases at V and 4 bases at J; junction bases unmatched: 5. The CDR3 protein is CASSYPGTGRTEAFF. The CDR3 DNA is TGTGCCAGCAGTTACCCCGGGACAGGGCGCACTGAAGCTTTCTTT.

The chain carries TRBV28 and TRBJ1-6, with D possibly being TRBD1 (5 bases). There are 16 residues in the CDR3. Germline values: CDR1 MDHEN, CDR2 SYDVKM. V was pared by 5 bases and J by 6 bases, with 17 bases between. CDR3 sequence: CASSPYGGSVNSPLHF. In DNA, the CDR3 is TGTGCCAGCAGTCCTTATGGGGGGTCAGTTAATTCACCCCTCCACTTT. The complete variable domain, with remaining parts taken from reference TRBV28 and TRBJ1-6, reads DVKVTQSSRYLVKRTGEKVFLECVQDMDHENMFWYRQDPGLGLRLIYFSYDVKMKEKGDIPEGYSVSREKKERFSLILESASTNQTSMYLCASSPYGGSVNSPLHFGNGTRLTVT.

The V call is TRBV15, the J call TRBJ2-2; D is perhaps TRBD1 (6 bases). Germline-derived CDR1 and CDR2 are LNHNV and YYDKDF (reference sequence). There are 15 residues in the CDR3. Between the trimmed V and J ends, which lost 0 bases and 5 bases, there was a span of 10 bases. The CDR3 loop reads CATSRDRGRTGELFF. DNA for the CDR3: TGTGCCACCAGCAGAGACAGGGGTCGAACCGGGGAGCTGTTTTTT.

This chain connects TRBV21-1 to TRBJ2-5; the table's D call, TRBD2, was not checked against the DNA. TRBV21-1 is a known pseudogene. The CDR3 consists of 17 residues. In DNA, the CDR3 is TGTGCCAGCAGCAACAAAAGGGGGGCGGGAGTCGGAGAGACCCAGTACTTC. Protein product: CASSNKRGAGVGETQYF.

This CDR3 is CASSLEQLSYNEQFF. The CDR3 DNA follows: TGTGCCAGCAGCTTGGAACAGCTCTCCTACAATGAGCAGTTCTTC. The chain recombines TRBV5-6 with TRBJ2-1; D is unclear. CDR1 and CDR2 (germline): SGHDT, YYEEEE. V shed 0 bases and J shed 0 bases, with 7 bases lying between them. The CDR3 is made up of 15 amino acids.

CDR3 sequence: CASCGTLAKNIQYF. The CDR3 DNA sequence: TGTGCCAGCTGCGGGACCTTAGCCAAAAACATTCAGTACTTC. The genes are TRBV28 and TRBJ2-4, with a possible D match to TRBD2 (6 bases). The CDR3 contains 14 residues. With 8 bases removed from V and 0 bases from J, the gap between germline ends came to 11 bases. Germline loops: CDR1 MDHEN, CDR2 SYDVKM. Full variable domain (remainder filled in from reference TRBV28 and TRBJ2-4): DVKVTQSSRYLVKRTGEKVFLECVQDMDHENMFWYRQDPGLGLRLIYFSYDVKMKEKGDIPEGYSVSREKKERFSLILESASTNQTSMYLCASCGTLAKNIQYFGAGTRLSVL.

The V call is TRBV11-2, the J call TRBJ2-6; no definite D call. Germline CDR1 reads SGHAT; CDR2 reads FQNNGV. The V gene lost 2 bases and the J gene lost 3 bases, with 5 bases spanning the gap. This CDR3 region has 14 residues. CDR3 DNA: TGTGCCAGCAGCTTAACTCTTGGGGCCAACGTCCTGACTTTC. Its protein is CASSLTLGANVLTF. Supplemented by reference TRBV11-2 and TRBJ2-6, the full variable domain reads EAGVAQSPRYKIIEKRQSVAFWCNPISGHATLYWYQQILGQGPKLLIQFQNNGVVDDSQLPKDRFSAERLKGVDSTLKIQPAKLEDSAVYLCASSLTLGANVLTFGAGSRLTVL.

This chain links TRBV19 with TRBJ2-1, with D possibly being TRBD1 (6 bases). The CDR3 has 13 residues. Trimming took off 1 base at V and 11 bases at J, with 12 bases between the two ends. Germline CDR1 LNHDA, CDR2 SQIVND (reference sequence). DNA of the CDR3: TGTGCCAGTAGTATAGCGCAGGGGTTGCAGCAGTTCTTC. This encodes CASSIAQGLQQFF.

The chain links TRBV9 to TRBJ1-5, with D possibly being TRBD1 (6 bases). Between the trimmed V and J ends, which lost 0 bases and 4 bases, there was a span of 20 bases. CDR1 SGDLS and CDR2 YYNGEE come from the germline V gene. The CDR3 length is 18 residues. The CDR3 here is CASSVDTRKTGLNQPQHF. As DNA, the CDR3 is TGTGCCAGCAGCGTAGACACCCGGAAAACAGGGCTAAATCAGCCCCAGCATTTT.

The chain joins TRBV6-5 to TRBJ2-1, with D unclear. Germline values: CDR1 MNHEY, CDR2 SVGAGI. There are 14 residues in the CDR3. Trimming took off 2 bases at V and 1 base at J, with 6 bases between the two ends. CDR3 DNA sequence: TGTGCCAGCAGTTACGCCAGATCCTACAATGAGCAGTTCTTC. This encodes CASSYARSYNEQFF.

The chain couples TRBV6-6 to TRBJ1-5, with 9 bases identical to TRBD1. CDR1 and CDR2 (germline): MNHNY, SVGAGI (reference sequence). With V trimmed by 5 bases and J by 6 bases, 11 bases remained unmatched. The CDR3 loop spans 16 amino acids. The CDR3 DNA follows: TGTGCCAGCAGTATCCCACAGGGGGCCGGGGGTCAGCCCCAGCATTTT. Encoded protein: CASSIPQGAGGQPQHF.

The rearrangement links TRBV7-8 to TRBJ2-1; 15 bases are a match to TRBD2. Unmatched junction bases numbered 11, after V lost 6 bases and J lost 2 bases. CDR3 length equals 19 residues. Germline CDR1 reads SGHVS; CDR2 reads FQNEAQ. DNA for the CDR3: TGTGCCAGCAGGCGTACCGAGGGACTAGCGGGAGGTCCCTACAATGAGCAGTTCTTC. Translated: CASRRTEGLAGGPYNEQFF.

The V call is TRBV7-6, the J call TRBJ2-7, with a possible D match to TRBD1 (6 bases). CDR1 and CDR2 (germline): SGHVS, FNYEAQ. The CDR3 loop spans 14 amino acids. V lost 5 bases and J 1 base, leaving 12 bases between the germline ends. The CDR3 bases are TGTGCCAGCAGCACCCGGACAGATTCCTACGAGCAGTACTTC. It codes for CASSTRTDSYEQYF.

The genes are TRBV28 and TRBJ2-3; D might be TRBD1 (6 bases). The germline V and J ends were trimmed by 7 bases and 4 bases, with 12 bases remaining between them. The CDR3 spans 13 residues. The germline V gene has CDR1 MDHEN and CDR2 SYDVKM. In nucleotides, the CDR3 is TGTGCCAGCACCCAGGGGAGCGCAGATACGCAGTATTTT. Amino acid sequence: CASTQGSADTQYF.

The rearrangement links TRBV27 to TRBJ2-2; perhaps TRBD1 as D (6 bases). The CDR3 length is 17 residues. V gave up 5 bases and J gave up 8 bases, with 24 bases separating them. CDR1 MNHEY and CDR2 SMNVEV come from the germline V gene (reference sequence). Written as DNA, the CDR3 is TGTGCCAGCAGTCCCAGAACCGGGACAAACAACGGTGGGGAGCTGTTTTTT. Its protein product is CASSPRTGTNNGGELFF.

The chain uses TRBV5-1 and TRBJ2-3; 7 bases match TRBD2. The CDR3 runs to 15 residues. Unmatched junction bases numbered 8, after V lost 4 bases and J lost 3 bases. CDR1 SGHRS and CDR2 YFSETQ come from the germline V gene. CDR3 loop: CASSVRDYWTDTQYF. In nucleotides, the CDR3 is TGCGCCAGCAGCGTCCGGGACTACTGGACAGATACGCAGTATTTT.

The rearrangement joins TRBV21-1 to TRBJ2-3; the table's D call of TRBD2 was not tested on the DNA. TRBV21-1 has pseudogene status. The CDR3 loop spans 13 amino acids. The CDR3 DNA reads TGTGCCAGCAGCATAACTAGTTCAGATACGCAGTATTTT. Its translation is CASSITSSDTQYF.

The gene calls are TRBV7-7 and TRBJ1-5, with a possible D match to TRBD1 (6 bases). Germline lookup yields CDR1 SSHAT and CDR2 FNYEAQ (reference sequence). The CDR3 is made up of 21 amino acids. Between the trimmed V and J ends, which lost 5 bases and 0 bases, there was a span of 29 bases. In DNA form, the CDR3 reads TGTGCCAGCAGCCTAGGGGTTACCGGGGGGCGGTTAGGGATTAGCAATCAGCCCCAGCATTTT. Its translation: CASSLGVTGGRLGISNQPQHF.

The V gene is TRBV2, the J gene TRBJ1-5, with 8 positions matching TRBD1. This CDR3 has 14 residues. Germline V CDR1 and CDR2: SNHLY, FYNNEI. After removal of 5 bases from V and 6 bases from J, the junction contained 6 bases not matched to a gene. CDR3 loop: CASSPPGGSQPQHF. CDR3 DNA sequence: TGTGCCAGCAGTCCCCCAGGGGGCAGTCAGCCCCAGCATTTT.

The chain links TRBV19 to TRBJ1-6; tentative D call: TRBD1 (5 bases). The CDR3 totals 14 residues. With 5 bases removed from V and 8 bases from J, the gap between germline ends came to 13 bases. Germline CDR1 is LNHDA and CDR2 is SQIVND (reference sequence). The CDR3 nucleotides are TGTGCCAGTAGTTCCAGGGTCGGTCATTCACCCCTCCACTTT. Amino acids: CASSSRVGHSPLHF.

CDR3 sequence reads: CASSVDGGKQYF. The CDR3 DNA reads as TGTGCCAGCAGCGTAGACGGGGGAAAGCAGTACTTC. The chain couples TRBV9 to TRBJ2-7, with a weak D call TRBD2 (6 bases). Germline assignment: CDR1 SGDLS and CDR2 YYNGEE. V gave up 0 bases and J gave up 8 bases, with 9 bases separating them. The CDR3 covers 12 residues.

The V gene is TRBV7-8, the J gene TRBJ2-3, with TRBD2 matching over 11 bases. Looked up from germline, CDR1 is SGHVS and CDR2 is FQNEAQ. V gave up 3 bases and J gave up 9 bases; unmatched junction bases: 8. The CDR3 is made up of 15 amino acids. DNA of the CDR3: TGTGCCAGCAGCTTGAAGACTAGCGGGGTTCAGACGCAGTATTTT. This encodes CASSLKTSGVQTQYF.

This rearrangement joins TRBV15 to TRBJ2-7, with TRBD2 as a possible D gene (5 bases). Germline V gene data show CDR1 as LNHNV and CDR2 as YYDKDF (reference sequence). This CDR3 spans 14 amino acids. Trimming removed 5 bases at V and 3 bases at J, with 14 bases between. CDR3 DNA sequence: TGTGCCACCAGCTCGGAGGTCCCCCTCTACGAGCAGTACTTC. It codes for CATSSEVPLYEQYF.

The V and J genes are TRBV28 and TRBJ1-5; 7 nucleotides line up with TRBD1. This CDR3 contains 17 residues. After removal of 3 bases from V and 2 bases from J, the junction contained 10 bases not matched to a gene. Germline V CDR1 and CDR2: MDHEN, SYDVKM. The CDR3 region has the DNA TGTGCCAGCAGTTTGAGCCAGGGGGTGGAGGGCAATCAGCCCCAGCATTTT. Its translation: CASSLSQGVEGNQPQHF. Full variable domain (missing parts from reference TRBV28 and TRBJ1-5): DVKVTQSSRYLVKRTGEKVFLECVQDMDHENMFWYRQDPGLGLRLIYFSYDVKMKEKGDIPEGYSVSREKKERFSLILESASTNQTSMYLCASSLSQGVEGNQPQHFGDGTRLSIL.

This clone appeared a single time. This chain connects TRBV9 to TRBJ2-5; 9 nucleotides align to TRBD1. The J call could be wrong; TRBJ2-7 is a better fit for the DNA end. The CDR3 covers 16 residues. Germline-derived CDR1 and CDR2 are SGDLS and YYNGEE. CDR3 DNA sequence: TGTGCCAGCAGCGCCTTGGGACAGGGTTTAGTAGACGAGCAGTACTTC. Translated: CASSALGQGLVDEQYF.

The J gene is TRBJ1-6, the V gene TRBV5-4; D is unresolved. There are 13 residues in the CDR3. Germline CDR1 reads SGHNT; CDR2 reads YYREEE (reference sequence). V was trimmed by 4 bases and J by 7 bases, leaving 9 bases between them. The CDR3 DNA reads TGTGCCAGCAGCATGACCGGGAATTCACCCCTCCACTTT. Translated: CASSMTGNSPLHF. The variable domain in full, with the rest retrieved from reference TRBV5-4 and TRBJ1-6, is ETGVTQSPTHLIKTRGQQVTLRCSSQSGHNTVSWYQQALGQGPQFIFQYYREEENGRGNFPPRFSGLQFPNYSSELNVNALELDDSALYLCASSMTGNSPLHFGNGTRLTVT.

V and J are TRBV7-2 and TRBJ1-6; 8 bases are shared with TRBD1. The junction had 7 bases not matched to a gene; V was cut back by 5 bases and J by 7 bases. CDR3 length equals 15 residues. Germline V gene data show CDR1 as SGHTA and CDR2 as FQGNSA. CDR3 DNA: TGTGCCAGCAGCACCGGACAGGGCGGGAATTCACCCCTCCACTTT. Its protein product is CASSTGQGGNSPLHF.